Listed below are T cell receptor beta chains from one sample, sequenced in a study of beta chain features in type 1 diabetes. Clones were sequenced by immunoSEQ multiplex PCR, and TCRdb holds only the in-frame ones, with some missing. The repertoire has over 120,000 clones, more than 9% of them found once; the top ten carry around 1.4%. Sample: naive CD4+ T cells from blood. Source of these receptors: a young man in good health. CDR3s include the opening cysteine and the closing phenylalanine or tryptophan. Fields, in order: J gene, D gene, V gene, clone size, CDR3 DNA, CDR3 protein. The D gene is left open where the match is weak. Not all rows give a size; the values are once, few, many and, for expanded clones, a class.

j_call: TRBJ2-5
d_call: TRBD1
v_call: TRBV28
clone_size: few
cdr3_nt: TGTGCCAGCAGTGTGACCCGGGACAGAGGGCAGTACTTC
cdr3_aa: CASSVTRDRGQYF

j_call: TRBJ2-2
d_call: -
v_call: TRBV5-1
clone_size: few
cdr3_nt: TGCGCCAGCAGCTACTCGACAGGCACCGGGGAGCTGTTTTTT
cdr3_aa: CASSYSTGTGELFF

j_call: TRBJ2-5
d_call: TRBD2
v_call: TRBV7-2
clone_size: -
cdr3_nt: TGTGCCAGCAGCCCGGGACTAGCGGGGTACCAAGAGACCCAGTACTTC
cdr3_aa: CASSPGLAGYQETQYF

j_call: TRBJ1-5
d_call: -
v_call: TRBV30
clone_size: -
cdr3_nt: TGTGCCTGGAGCAAACTGGACACGAATCAGCCCCAGCATTTT
cdr3_aa: CAWSKLDTNQPQHF

j_call: TRBJ2-5
d_call: TRBD1
v_call: TRBV7-9
clone_size: -
cdr3_nt: TGTGCCAGCAGCGATCGAATCCGGGACAGCGTTGGGACCCAGTACTTC
cdr3_aa: CASSDRIRDSVGTQYF

j_call: TRBJ2-4
d_call: -
v_call: TRBV6-6
clone_size: few
cdr3_nt: TGTGCCAGCAGTGACGGAGGGGTCGGTGGCATTCAGTACTTC
cdr3_aa: CASSDGGVGGIQYF

j_call: TRBJ2-7
d_call: -
v_call: TRBV7-8
clone_size: few
cdr3_nt: TGTGCCAGCAGCTTCAGCCGCGGCTACGAGCAGTACTTC
cdr3_aa: CASSFSRGYEQYF

j_call: TRBJ2-1
d_call: TRBD2
v_call: TRBV7-9
clone_size: few
cdr3_nt: TGTGCCAGCAGCCTCGGTGGGCGGGGGAGGAATGAGCAGTTCTTC
cdr3_aa: CASSLGGRGRNEQFF

j_call: TRBJ2-7
d_call: TRBD1
v_call: TRBV9
clone_size: -
cdr3_nt: TGTGCCAGCAGCGTAAACAGGGGGGCCTACGAGCAGTACTTC
cdr3_aa: CASSVNRGAYEQYF

j_call: TRBJ2-3
d_call: -
v_call: TRBV7-2
clone_size: -
cdr3_nt: TGTGCCAGCAGCTTGCAGGGTTCCGATACGCAGTATTTT
cdr3_aa: CASSLQGSDTQYF

j_call: TRBJ2-1
d_call: -
v_call: TRBV9
clone_size: many
cdr3_nt: TGTGCCAGCAGCGTAGGTCCTAGCGAGAATGAGCAGTTCTTC
cdr3_aa: CASSVGPSENEQFF

j_call: TRBJ2-2
d_call: -
v_call: TRBV6-5
clone_size: few
cdr3_nt: TGTGCCAGCATCCACCGGGACTTCGGGGAGCTGTTTTTT
cdr3_aa: CASIHRDFGELFF

j_call: TRBJ2-1
d_call: TRBD2
v_call: TRBV2
clone_size: many
cdr3_nt: TGTGCCAGCAGTGGGACTAGCACCCACCGGGAGTTCTTC
cdr3_aa: CASSGTSTHREFF

j_call: TRBJ2-4
d_call: TRBD1
v_call: TRBV6-5
clone_size: -
cdr3_nt: TGTGCCAGCAGATCGGGACAGGGCGGCATTCAGTACTTC
cdr3_aa: CASRSGQGGIQYF

j_call: TRBJ1-2
d_call: TRBD1
v_call: TRBV11-2
clone_size: -
cdr3_nt: TGTGCCAGCAGCCAGACCGGGACAGGGAATGGCTACACCTTC
cdr3_aa: CASSQTGTGNGYTF

j_call: TRBJ2-2
d_call: TRBD2
v_call: TRBV18
clone_size: -
cdr3_nt: TGTGCCAGCTCAGTTAGACTACTAGCGGGGGCCGAGAACACCGGGGAGCTGTTTTTT
cdr3_aa: CASSVRLLAGAENTGELFF

j_call: TRBJ1-5
d_call: TRBD1
v_call: TRBV6-5
clone_size: -
cdr3_nt: TGTGCCAGCAGCCCAACAGGGGATAGCAATCAGCCCCAGCATTTT
cdr3_aa: CASSPTGDSNQPQHF

j_call: TRBJ2-5
d_call: -
v_call: TRBV27
clone_size: few
cdr3_nt: TGTGCCAGCAGTTTCCAGGGGGGTAGAGAGACCCAGTACTTC
cdr3_aa: CASSFQGGRETQYF

j_call: TRBJ2-7
d_call: -
v_call: TRBV19
clone_size: few
cdr3_nt: TGTGCCAGTAGTTCAATCGGACAGAACTCCTACGAGCAGTACTTC
cdr3_aa: CASSSIGQNSYEQYF

j_call: TRBJ2-2
d_call: TRBD1
v_call: TRBV5-6
clone_size: -
cdr3_nt: TGTGCCAGCAGCTTGGCCCAGGGGGCGAACACCGGGGAGCTGTTTTTT
cdr3_aa: CASSLAQGANTGELFF

j_call: TRBJ1-2
d_call: TRBD1
v_call: TRBV7-2
clone_size: -
cdr3_nt: TGTGCCAGCAGCGCCCGGGACAGGGCTGGCTACACCTTC
cdr3_aa: CASSARDRAGYTF

j_call: TRBJ2-7
d_call: TRBD1
v_call: TRBV30
clone_size: -
cdr3_nt: TGTGCCTGGAGTGTAGCGATAGCCGGGACAGGGAGCTCCTACGAGCAGTACTTC
cdr3_aa: CAWSVAIAGTGSSYEQYF

j_call: TRBJ1-1
d_call: -
v_call: TRBV7-8
clone_size: -
cdr3_nt: TGTGCCAGCAGCCCGCCGGGCGGGGTTAGAAACACTGAAGCTTTCTTT
cdr3_aa: CASSPPGGVRNTEAFF

j_call: TRBJ2-5
d_call: TRBD1
v_call: TRBV5-4
clone_size: few
cdr3_nt: TGTGCCAGCAGCTTCGGACAGGGACAAGAGACCCAGTACTTC
cdr3_aa: CASSFGQGQETQYF

j_call: TRBJ2-1
d_call: TRBD2
v_call: TRBV7-6
clone_size: few
cdr3_nt: TGTGCCAGCAGCCCACTAGCGGGGGCCGGGAATGAGCAGTTCTTC
cdr3_aa: CASSPLAGAGNEQFF

j_call: TRBJ2-7
d_call: -
v_call: TRBV7-9
clone_size: few
cdr3_nt: TGTGCCAGCAGCTTAGCCGTACAGTCGACCTACGAGCAGTACTTC
cdr3_aa: CASSLAVQSTYEQYF

j_call: TRBJ2-3
d_call: TRBD2
v_call: TRBV7-2
clone_size: -
cdr3_nt: TGTGCCAGCAGCCCAACAAGAAGCGGGGGATATACGCAGTATTTT
cdr3_aa: CASSPTRSGGYTQYF

j_call: TRBJ1-1
d_call: -
v_call: TRBV6-6
clone_size: -
cdr3_nt: TGTGCCAGCACTGGCATGAACACTGAAGCTTTCTTT
cdr3_aa: CASTGMNTEAFF

j_call: TRBJ2-3
d_call: TRBD2
v_call: TRBV30
clone_size: -
cdr3_nt: TGTGCCTGGAGTGTACGACCGGGGGGTATTACAGATACGCAGTATTTT
cdr3_aa: CAWSVRPGGITDTQYF

j_call: TRBJ2-3
d_call: -
v_call: TRBV4-2
clone_size: few
cdr3_nt: TGTGCCAGCAGCCCCGGTGCGAGCGGTAGCACAGATACGCAGTATTTT
cdr3_aa: CASSPGASGSTDTQYF

j_call: TRBJ2-5
d_call: TRBD2
v_call: TRBV7-2
clone_size: few
cdr3_nt: TGTGCCAGCAGCTTAGTGGGGGGGGAGACCCAGTACTTC
cdr3_aa: CASSLVGGETQYF

j_call: TRBJ2-4
d_call: TRBD1
v_call: TRBV5-4
clone_size: -
cdr3_nt: TGTGCCAGCAGCTTAAGTCCTACAGGGGGACAAAACATTCAGTACTTC
cdr3_aa: CASSLSPTGGQNIQYF

j_call: TRBJ1-1
d_call: -
v_call: TRBV4-3
clone_size: few
cdr3_nt: TGCGCCAGCAGCCAAGATTTCGGGAAGGTAGAAGCTTTCTTT
cdr3_aa: CASSQDFGKVEAFF

j_call: TRBJ2-5
d_call: -
v_call: TRBV29-1
clone_size: many
cdr3_nt: TGCAGCGTTGAAGCCTTCACAGACAGTTTAGAGACCCAGTACTTC
cdr3_aa: CSVEAFTDSLETQYF

j_call: TRBJ2-1
d_call: -
v_call: TRBV19
clone_size: -
cdr3_nt: TGTGCCAGTCGGGACTCCAACTCCTACAATGAGCAGTTCTTC
cdr3_aa: CASRDSNSYNEQFF

j_call: TRBJ1-3
d_call: TRBD1
v_call: TRBV28
clone_size: -
cdr3_nt: TGTGCCAGCAGTTTTCAGGGGGCGGACCAAAAGGGCGTAGGAAACACCATATATTTT
cdr3_aa: CASSFQGADQKGVGNTIYF

j_call: TRBJ2-1
d_call: -
v_call: TRBV7-3
clone_size: many
cdr3_nt: TGTGCCAGCAGGGCTACTAGTTCCGATGAGCAGTTCTTC
cdr3_aa: CASRATSSDEQFF

j_call: TRBJ2-1
d_call: -
v_call: TRBV7-2
clone_size: -
cdr3_nt: TGTGCCAGCAGCCCCTCAGTGAACCCCTACAATGAGCAGTTCTTC
cdr3_aa: CASSPSVNPYNEQFF

j_call: TRBJ2-3
d_call: TRBD1
v_call: TRBV10-1
clone_size: few
cdr3_nt: TGCGCCACCTCCTCCGGGACAGGGGTCACAGATACGCAGTATTTT
cdr3_aa: CATSSGTGVTDTQYF

j_call: TRBJ2-5
d_call: TRBD1
v_call: TRBV6-6
clone_size: few
cdr3_nt: TGTGCCAGCAATAGGGGGCAGCCGCAAGAGACCCAGTACTTC
cdr3_aa: CASNRGQPQETQYF

j_call: TRBJ2-4
d_call: TRBD2
v_call: TRBV23-1
clone_size: -
cdr3_nt: TGCGCCAGCAGTCCAAACTCACACAGAGATAGCGGGGGGGAATCCAAAAACATTCAGTACTTC
cdr3_aa: CASSPNSHRDSGGESKNIQYF

j_call: TRBJ2-7
d_call: -
v_call: TRBV28
clone_size: -
cdr3_nt: TGTGCCAGCAGTCCCGGACACAGCGTGGGCTACGAGCAGTACTTC
cdr3_aa: CASSPGHSVGYEQYF

j_call: TRBJ2-1
d_call: TRBD2
v_call: TRBV27
clone_size: many
cdr3_nt: TGTGCCAGCAGTGGGCTAGCGGGGGGTTTTGAGCAGTTCTTC
cdr3_aa: CASSGLAGGFEQFF

j_call: TRBJ2-7
d_call: TRBD1
v_call: TRBV27
clone_size: -
cdr3_nt: TGTGCCAGCAGTACCTACGGACAGGGGTTTAGCTCCTACGAGCAGTACTTC
cdr3_aa: CASSTYGQGFSSYEQYF

j_call: TRBJ2-6
d_call: TRBD1
v_call: TRBV7-8
clone_size: -
cdr3_nt: TGTGCCAGCAGCTTAGAGGGACAGACTGGGGCCAACGTCCTGACTTTC
cdr3_aa: CASSLEGQTGANVLTF